Each of the 20 T cell receptor beta chains below was sequenced from the same sample in a study of blood T cell repertoires in COVID-19. Assay: immunoSEQ multiplex PCR; the TCRdb copy retains only in-frame clones and omits some. The data contain approximately 670,000 clones, over 80% of them singletons. Material: peripheral blood. All receptors derive from a woman between 18 and 29 years old with acute or convalescent COVID-19.

This clone was detected only once. J is TRBJ2-1 and V is TRBV15; TRBD2 matches at 11 bases. Germline loops: CDR1 LNHNV, CDR2 YYDKDF (reference sequence). The V and J ends lost 5 bases and 9 bases, in that order; junction bases with no gene match: 12. CDR3 length equals 16 residues. The CDR3 here is CATSGGLAGGQGEQFF. The CDR3 region has the DNA TGTGCCACCAGCGGAGGATTAGCGGGGGGGCAGGGTGAGCAGTTCTTC.

The rearrangement uses TRBV5-6 and TRBJ1-1, with D unresolved. Per germline, CDR1 SGHDT and CDR2 YYEEEE. V lost 1 base and J lost 1, with 5 bases in between. CDR3 length: 13 amino acids. The CDR3 here is CASSLWRNTEAFF. CDR3 in DNA: TGTGCCAGCAGCTTGTGGAGGAACACTGAAGCTTTCTTT.

This sequence joins TRBV2 and TRBJ1-6, with no clear D. The germline gives CDR1 SNHLY, CDR2 FYNNEI. The CDR3 covers 13 residues. V was trimmed by 6 bases and J by 7 bases, leaving 10 bases between them. DNA of the CDR3: TGTGCCAGCAGCCGGACGGGGAATTCACCCCTCCACTTT. Amino acid sequence: CASSRTGNSPLHF.

The chain combines TRBV9 with TRBJ2-2, with 9 nucleotides matching TRBD1. The germline V gene has CDR1 SGDLS and CDR2 YYNGEE. The junction had 5 bases not matched to a gene; V was cut back by 0 bases and J by 2 bases. This CDR3 spans 17 amino acids. CDR3 sequence reads: CASSVARTGVNTGELFF. CDR3 sequence (DNA): TGTGCCAGCAGCGTAGCCAGGACAGGGGTCAACACCGGGGAGCTGTTTTTT.

There are a few counts of this clone. The chain employs TRBV25-1 and TRBJ1-2; TRBD1 might be the D (6 bases). V shed 0 bases and J shed 6 bases, with 23 bases lying between them. This CDR3 region has 18 residues. Looked up from germline, CDR1 is MGHDK and CDR2 is SYGVNS. The CDR3, as DNA: TGTGCCAGCAGTGAATATTGGTGGGGGCAAGGGGGTAGCGATGGCTACACCTTC. Its protein is CASSEYWWGQGGSDGYTF.

V is TRBV19 and J is TRBJ1-2; D ambiguous. Germline-derived CDR1 and CDR2 are LNHDA and SQIVND (reference sequence). The ends were cut back, 0 bases at V and 2 bases at J, with 7 bases in the middle. There are 14 residues in the CDR3. The CDR3 DNA is TGTGCCAGTAGTATAGAAGGCGGAAACTATGGCTACACCTTC. Translated, it gives CASSIEGGNYGYTF.

In the case of this clone: No DNA is shown, since the ends of the CDR3 on it are uncertain; the CDR3 is the one TCRdb lists. V is TRBV14 and J is TRBJ1-1. The CDR3 spans 16 amino acids, including both terminal residues. Germline loops: CDR1 SGHDN, CDR2 FVKESK. The CDR3 spells CASSRYFGEGNTEAFF.

J is TRBJ1-4 and V is TRBV3-1 (or the pseudogene TRBV3-2); no reliable D call. The CDR3 consists of 14 residues. Germline loops: CDR1 LGHDT, CDR2 YNNKEL (reference sequence). Trimming took off 1 base at V and 11 bases at J, with 14 bases between the two ends. The CDR3 region has the DNA TGTGCCAGCAGCCAAGTGGTACGGGGAGAGAAACTGTTTTTT. It codes for CASSQVVRGEKLFF.

The gene calls are TRBV2 and TRBJ1-6; a possible D gene is TRBD1 (6 bases). CDR3 size: 16 residues. V lost 4 bases and J lost 6, with 16 bases in between. Per the germline V gene, CDR1 is SNHLY and CDR2 is FYNNEI. CDR3 in amino acids: CASSAPPQGRNSPLHF. CDR3 coding DNA: TGTGCCAGCAGTGCACCCCCCCAGGGGCGTAATTCACCCCTCCACTTT.

This clone has just one count. The chain is built from TRBV12-5 and TRBJ1-2; D remains unclear. Germline V gene data show CDR1 as LGHNT and CDR2 as FRNRAP. The CDR3 consists of 14 residues. Trimming shortened V by 1 base and J by 4 bases, and 10 bases separated the two germline ends. The CDR3 loop is CASGLGSGTYGYTF. CDR3 nucleotide sequence: TGTGCTAGTGGTTTGGGCAGCGGAACCTATGGCTACACCTTC. Full variable domain (outside the CDR3, taken from reference TRBV12-5 and TRBJ1-2): DARVTQTPRHKVTEMGQEVTMRCQPILGHNTVFWYRQTMMQGLELLAYFRNRAPLDDSGMPKDRFSAEMPDATLATLKIQPSEPRDSAVYFCASGLGSGTYGYTFGSGTRLTVV.

The chain is built from TRBV3-1 (or the pseudogene TRBV3-2) and TRBJ1-2; no definite D call. With 4 bases removed from V and 3 bases from J, the gap between germline ends came to 9 bases. The germline CDR1 and CDR2 sequences are LGHDT and YNNKEL (reference sequence). The CDR3 runs to 13 residues. CDR3 residues: CASSRREDYGYTF. The CDR3 nucleotides are TGTGCCAGCAGCCGGAGGGAGGACTATGGCTACACCTTC.

The chain has TRBV6-5 and TRBJ2-7, with 8 bases aligning to TRBD2. Germline values: CDR1 MNHEY, CDR2 SVGAGI. This CDR3 spans 15 amino acids. With V trimmed by 2 bases and J by 4 bases, 7 bases remained unmatched. The CDR3 region is CASSYGAGGPYEQYF. The CDR3 region has the DNA TGTGCCAGCAGTTACGGGGCGGGGGGACCGTACGAGCAGTACTTC.

The chain recombines TRBV30 with TRBJ2-3, with a tentative D call TRBD2 (5 bases). The CDR3 is 14 residues long. CDR1 is GTSNPN, CDR2 SVGIG, per germline (reference sequence). V was clipped by 2 bases and J by 8 bases, with 17 bases between them. The CDR3 coding sequence is TGTGCCTGGAGTTTCACCGTGAGGGATGGTACGCAGTATTTT. Translating gives CAWSFTVRDGTQYF.

CDR3 loop: CASSSFKTTRTIYF. The CDR3 region has the DNA TGTGCCAGCAGCTCCTTCAAAACTACTAGGACCATATATTTT. The chain has TRBV7-8 and TRBJ1-3; D gene unclear. The CDR3 has 14 amino acids. Per germline, CDR1 SGHVS and CDR2 FQNEAQ. V dropped 4 bases and J dropped 10 bases, with 17 bases sitting between them.

The genes are TRBV5-1 and TRBJ1-4; 7 bases line up with TRBD1. Germline CDR1 and CDR2: SGHRS and YFSETQ. J gave up 4 bases and V 2 bases, and 2 bases lay outside the gene matches. CDR3 size: 14 residues. This chain's CDR3 is CASSFGTVNEKLFF. The CDR3 DNA reads as TGCGCCAGCAGCTTCGGGACAGTTAATGAAAAACTGTTTTTT.

This clone was detected only once. The rearrangement uses TRBV19 and TRBJ1-1, with 7 nucleotides matching TRBD1. CDR1 and CDR2 (germline): LNHDA, SQIVND (reference sequence). CDR3 length equals 13 residues. The V gene end was trimmed by 5 bases and the J gene end by 4 bases; junction bases not matched to a gene: 4. For the CDR3, the DNA is TGTGCCAGTAGTGCCCGGGACAGCACTGAAGCTTTCTTT. This sequence encodes CASSARDSTEAFF.

The rearrangement joins TRBV5-4 to TRBJ2-3; D is perhaps TRBD2 (7 bases). The CDR3 extends over 15 amino acids. Trimming stripped 1 base from V and 2 bases from J, with 11 bases between. The germline V gene has CDR1 SGHNT and CDR2 YYREEE (reference sequence). The CDR3 coding sequence is TGTGCCAGCAGCTTGAACGGGGGGCCCACAGATACGCAGTATTTT. Residues: CASSLNGGPTDTQYF.

The rearrangement uses TRBV9 and TRBJ2-5, with TRBD1 matching 7 bases. Unmatched junction bases numbered 10, after V lost 3 bases and J lost 2 bases. Germline assignment: CDR1 SGDLS and CDR2 YYNGEE. The CDR3 covers 16 residues. The CDR3 loop is CASSGQGWQTQETQYF. DNA of the CDR3: TGTGCCAGCAGCGGACAGGGTTGGCAGACTCAAGAGACCCAGTACTTC.

The genes are TRBV14 and TRBJ2-7, with D perhaps TRBD2 (6 bases). V lost 3 bases and J 6 bases, leaving 15 bases between the germline ends. Germline V CDR1 and CDR2: SGHDN, FVKESK. This CDR3 contains 14 residues. CDR3: CASSHGGGGFEQYF. CDR3 nucleotides: TGTGCCAGCAGCCATGGGGGAGGAGGATTCGAGCAGTACTTC.

This chain links TRBV19 with TRBJ1-6; a weak D match, TRBD1 (6 bases). Germline V gives CDR1 LNHDA, CDR2 SQIVND (reference sequence). This CDR3 is built from 14 residues. V was clipped by 8 bases and J by 12 bases, with 20 bases between them. CDR3 sequence reads: CASGDKYSVRPLHF. CDR3 nucleotide sequence: TGTGCCAGTGGGGACAAGTACTCCGTTAGACCCCTCCACTTT. The full variable domain, rest sourced from reference TRBV19 and TRBJ1-6, is DGGITQSPKYLFRKEGQNVTLSCEQNLNHDAMYWYRQDPGQGLRLIYYSQIVNDFQKGDIAEGYSVSREKKESFPLTVTSAQKNPTAFYLCASGDKYSVRPLHFGNGTRLTVT.